The rows below give T cell receptor beta chains drawn from one sample of a study of control samples from healthy donors and cancer patients. Some clones are missing from TCRdb's copy, which holds only in-frame ones; the method was immunoSEQ multiplex PCR. The data hold 130,000 or so clones, with 90% observed a single time. The sample was blood. The receptor set was obtained from a middle-aged man in good health. The conserved cysteine and the conserved F or W are not part of the CDR3 here.

v_call,cdr3_aa
TRBV6-5,ASSYVAGSSWEQY
TRBV30,AWTGGERGPYGYT
TRBV7-2,ASSRDRGGSQPQH
TRBV4-1,ASSVDLGGYEQY
TRBV5-6,ASSTRDRDNQPQH
TRBV5-1,ASSLSGRGYSGNTIY
TRBV3-1/TRBV3-2,ASSPTGMNTEAF
TRBV9,ASSPLGGKNTEAF
TRBV19,ASRPSNRVYTEAF
TRBV2,ASSFSYNEQF
TRBV9,ASSGEYGYT
TRBV19,ASSDTQWPQH